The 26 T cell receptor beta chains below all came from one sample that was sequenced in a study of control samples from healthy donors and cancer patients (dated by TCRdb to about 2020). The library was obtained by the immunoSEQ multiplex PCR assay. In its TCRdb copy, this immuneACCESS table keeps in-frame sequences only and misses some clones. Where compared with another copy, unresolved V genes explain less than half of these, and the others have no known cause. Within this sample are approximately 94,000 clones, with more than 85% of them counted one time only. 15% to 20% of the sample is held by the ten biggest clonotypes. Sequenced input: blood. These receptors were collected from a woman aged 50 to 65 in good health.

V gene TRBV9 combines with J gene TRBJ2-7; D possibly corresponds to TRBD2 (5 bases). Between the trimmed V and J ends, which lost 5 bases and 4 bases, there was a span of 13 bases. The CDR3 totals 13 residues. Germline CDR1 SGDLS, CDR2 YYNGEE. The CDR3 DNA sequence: TGTGCCAGCAGTGGGGTGGGGAGATACGAGCAGTACTTC. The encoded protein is CASSGVGRYEQYF.

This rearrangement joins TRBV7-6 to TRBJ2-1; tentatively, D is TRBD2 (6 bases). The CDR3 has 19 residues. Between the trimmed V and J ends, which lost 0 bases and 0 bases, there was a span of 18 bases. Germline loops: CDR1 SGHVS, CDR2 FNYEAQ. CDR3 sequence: CASSLAEGLALSSYNEQFF. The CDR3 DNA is TGTGCCAGCAGCTTAGCTGAGGGCCTAGCGCTAAGCTCCTACAATGAGCAGTTCTTC.

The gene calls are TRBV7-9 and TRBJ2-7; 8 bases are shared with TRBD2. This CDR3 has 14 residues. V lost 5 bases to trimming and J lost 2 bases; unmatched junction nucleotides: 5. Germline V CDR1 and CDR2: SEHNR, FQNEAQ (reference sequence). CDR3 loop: CASSLGLAPYEQYV. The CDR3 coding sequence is TGTGCCAGCAGCCTTGGACTAGCCCCCTACGAGCAGTACGTC.

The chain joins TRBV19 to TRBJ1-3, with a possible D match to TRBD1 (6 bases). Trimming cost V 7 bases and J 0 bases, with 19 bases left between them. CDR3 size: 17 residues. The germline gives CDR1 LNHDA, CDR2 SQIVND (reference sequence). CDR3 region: CASKEGGTGLSGNTIYF. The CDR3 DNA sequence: TGTGCCAGTAAGGAAGGGGGGACTGGACTCTCTGGAAACACCATATATTTT.

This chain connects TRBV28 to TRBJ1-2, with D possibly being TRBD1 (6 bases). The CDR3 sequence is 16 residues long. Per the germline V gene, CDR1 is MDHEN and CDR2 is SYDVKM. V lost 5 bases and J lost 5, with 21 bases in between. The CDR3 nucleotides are TGTGCCAGCAGTACCCAGACAGGCTCAGGGATGTATGGCTACACCTTC. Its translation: CASSTQTGSGMYGYTF.

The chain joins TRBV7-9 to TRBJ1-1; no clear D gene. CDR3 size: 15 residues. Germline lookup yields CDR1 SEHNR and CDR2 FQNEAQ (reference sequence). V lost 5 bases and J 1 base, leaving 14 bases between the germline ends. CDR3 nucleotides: TGTGCCAGCAGCCCGCCCCAGGCCCCGAACACTGAAGCTTTCTTT. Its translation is CASSPPQAPNTEAFF.

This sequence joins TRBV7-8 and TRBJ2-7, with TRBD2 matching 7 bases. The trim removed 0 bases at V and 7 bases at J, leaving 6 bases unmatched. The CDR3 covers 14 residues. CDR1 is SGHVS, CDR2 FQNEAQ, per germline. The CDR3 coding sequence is TGTGCCAGCAGCTTAGCTGGACTAGTGGCTGAGCAGTACGTC. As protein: CASSLAGLVAEQYV.

The CDR3 nucleotides read TGTGCCACCAGCGCTGGGGAGACCCAGTACTTC. Translation: CATSAGETQYF. V is TRBV24-1 and J is TRBJ2-5, with D uncertain. The CDR3 is 11 residues long. The germline gives CDR1 KGHDR, CDR2 SFDVKD. The V and J ends lost 7 bases and 5 bases respectively, with 7 bases between them.

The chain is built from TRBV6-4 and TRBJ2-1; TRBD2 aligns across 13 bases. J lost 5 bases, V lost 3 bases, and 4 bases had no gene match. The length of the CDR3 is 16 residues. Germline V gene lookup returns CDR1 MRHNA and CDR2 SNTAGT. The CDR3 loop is CASSEGLAGINNEQFF. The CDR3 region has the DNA TGTGCCAGCAGTGAGGGACTAGCGGGGATAAACAATGAGCAGTTCTTC.

CDR3 nucleotides: TGTGCCTGGACCTCTCCTGGATCCGGGCCCCAGCATTTT. It encodes CAWTSPGSGPQHF. The chain joins TRBV30 to TRBJ1-5; D not certain. From germline, CDR1 is GTSNPN and CDR2 SVGIG (reference sequence). Trimming removed 4 bases at V and 9 bases at J, with 16 bases between. The CDR3 loop spans 13 amino acids.

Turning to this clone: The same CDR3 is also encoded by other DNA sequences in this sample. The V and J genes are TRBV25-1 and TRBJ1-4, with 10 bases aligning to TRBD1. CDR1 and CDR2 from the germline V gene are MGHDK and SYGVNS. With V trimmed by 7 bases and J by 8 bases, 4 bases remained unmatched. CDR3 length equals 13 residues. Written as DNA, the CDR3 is TGTGCCAGCACGCGACAGGGGGCGGAAAAACTGTTTTTT. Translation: CASTRQGAEKLFF.

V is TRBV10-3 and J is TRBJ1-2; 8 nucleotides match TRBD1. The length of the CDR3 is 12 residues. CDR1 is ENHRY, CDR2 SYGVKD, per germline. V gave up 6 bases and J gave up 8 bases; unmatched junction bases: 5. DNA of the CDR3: TGTGCCATCAGCACACCAGGGGGCGGCTACACCTTC. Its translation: CAISTPGGGYTF.

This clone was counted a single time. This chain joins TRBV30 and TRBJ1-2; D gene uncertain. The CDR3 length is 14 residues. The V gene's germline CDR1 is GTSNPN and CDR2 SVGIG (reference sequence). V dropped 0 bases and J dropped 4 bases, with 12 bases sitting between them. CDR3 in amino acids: CAWSVNLGSYGYTF. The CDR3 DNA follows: TGTGCCTGGAGTGTAAATCTCGGTAGCTATGGCTACACCTTC. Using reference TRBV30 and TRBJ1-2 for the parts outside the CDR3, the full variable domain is SQTIHQWPATLVQPVGSPLSLECTVEGTSNPNLYWYRQAAGRGLQLLFYSVGIGQISSEVPQNLSASRPQDRQFILSSKKLLLSDSGFYLCAWSVNLGSYGYTFGSGTRLTVV.

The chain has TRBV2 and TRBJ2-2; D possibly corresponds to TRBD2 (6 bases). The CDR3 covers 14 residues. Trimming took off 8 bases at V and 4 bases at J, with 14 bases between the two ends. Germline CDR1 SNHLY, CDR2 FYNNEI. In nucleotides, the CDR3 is TGTGCCAGCCCGGGCGGGATGGGCACCGGGGAGCTGTTTTTT. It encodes CASPGGMGTGELFF.

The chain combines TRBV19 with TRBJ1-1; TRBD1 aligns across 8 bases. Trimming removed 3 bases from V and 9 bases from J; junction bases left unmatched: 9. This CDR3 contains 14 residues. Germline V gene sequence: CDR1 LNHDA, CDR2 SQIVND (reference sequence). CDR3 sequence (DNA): TGTGCCAGTAGTATGGCAGGGGGCAGGGCTCAAGCTTTCTTT. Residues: CASSMAGGRAQAFF. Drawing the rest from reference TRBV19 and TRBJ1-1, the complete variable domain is DGGITQSPKYLFRKEGQNVTLSCEQNLNHDAMYWYRQDPGQGLRLIYYSQIVNDFQKGDIAEGYSVSREKKESFPLTVTSAQKNPTAFYLCASSMAGGRAQAFFGQGTRLTVV.

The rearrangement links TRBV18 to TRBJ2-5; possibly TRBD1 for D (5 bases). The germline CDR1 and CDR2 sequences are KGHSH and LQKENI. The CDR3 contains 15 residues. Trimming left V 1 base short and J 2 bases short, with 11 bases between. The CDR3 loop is CASSPQRQIQETQYF. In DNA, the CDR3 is TGTGCCAGCTCACCACAGAGACAGATACAAGAGACCCAGTACTTC.

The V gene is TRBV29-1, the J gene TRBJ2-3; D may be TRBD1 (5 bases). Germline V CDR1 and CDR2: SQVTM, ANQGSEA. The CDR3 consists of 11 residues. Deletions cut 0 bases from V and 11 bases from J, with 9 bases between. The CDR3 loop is CSVEEWGLQYF. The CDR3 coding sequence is TGCAGCGTTGAAGAATGGGGCCTGCAGTATTTT.

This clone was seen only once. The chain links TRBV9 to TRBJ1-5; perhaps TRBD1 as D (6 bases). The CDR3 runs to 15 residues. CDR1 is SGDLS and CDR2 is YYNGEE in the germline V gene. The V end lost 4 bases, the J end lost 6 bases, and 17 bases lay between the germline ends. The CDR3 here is CASSPQPGEGQPQHF. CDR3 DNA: TGTGCCAGCAGCCCGCAGCCAGGGGAGGGTCAGCCCCAGCATTTT.

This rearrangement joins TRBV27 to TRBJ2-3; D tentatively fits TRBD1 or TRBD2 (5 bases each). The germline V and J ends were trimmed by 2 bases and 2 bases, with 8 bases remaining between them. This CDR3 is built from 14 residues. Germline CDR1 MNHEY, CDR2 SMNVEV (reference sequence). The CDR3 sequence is CASSLRDDTDTQYF. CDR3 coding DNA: TGTGCCAGCAGTTTACGGGACGACACAGATACGCAGTATTTT.

CDR3 nucleotide sequence: TGTGCCAGCACCAGCGGGGGCTACCCCTACGAGCAGTACTTC. Translating gives CASTSGGYPYEQYF. The chain uses TRBV6-5 and TRBJ2-7, with 8 nucleotides matching TRBD2. The germline gives CDR1 MNHEY, CDR2 SVGAGI. V was clipped by 7 bases and J by 2 bases; unmatched bases: 7. The CDR3 is 14 residues long.

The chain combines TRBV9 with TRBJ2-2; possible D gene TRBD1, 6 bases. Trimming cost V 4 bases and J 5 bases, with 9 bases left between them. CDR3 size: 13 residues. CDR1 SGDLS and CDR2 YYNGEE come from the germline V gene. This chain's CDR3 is CASSYRETGELFF. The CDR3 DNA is TGTGCCAGCAGCTACAGGGAAACCGGGGAGCTGTTTTTT.

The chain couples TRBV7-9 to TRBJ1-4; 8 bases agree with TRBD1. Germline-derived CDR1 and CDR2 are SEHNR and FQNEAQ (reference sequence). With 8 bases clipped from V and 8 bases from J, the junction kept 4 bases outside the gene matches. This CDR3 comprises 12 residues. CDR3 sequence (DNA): TGTGCCAGCCACAGGGGGGTAGAAAAACTGTTTTTT. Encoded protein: CASHRGVEKLFF. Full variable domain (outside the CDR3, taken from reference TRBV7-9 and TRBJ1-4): DTGVSQNPRHKITKRGQNVTFRCDPISEHNRLYWYRQTLGQGPEFLTYFQNEAQLEKSRLLSDRFSAERPKGSFSTLEIQRTEQGDSAMYLCASHRGVEKLFFGSGTQLSVL.

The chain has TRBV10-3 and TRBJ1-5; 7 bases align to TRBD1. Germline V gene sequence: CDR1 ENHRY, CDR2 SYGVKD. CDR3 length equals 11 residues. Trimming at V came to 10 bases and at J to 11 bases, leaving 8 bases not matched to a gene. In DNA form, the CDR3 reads TGTGCCACCGAGGGGGCAGGGGCCCAGCATTTT. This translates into CATEGAGAQHF.

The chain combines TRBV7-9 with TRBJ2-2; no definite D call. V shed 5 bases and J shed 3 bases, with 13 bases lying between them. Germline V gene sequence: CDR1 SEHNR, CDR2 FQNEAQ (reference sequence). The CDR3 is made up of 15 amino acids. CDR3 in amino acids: CASSPRRGHTGELFF. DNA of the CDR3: TGTGCCAGCAGCCCAAGACGCGGACACACCGGGGAGCTGTTTTTT.

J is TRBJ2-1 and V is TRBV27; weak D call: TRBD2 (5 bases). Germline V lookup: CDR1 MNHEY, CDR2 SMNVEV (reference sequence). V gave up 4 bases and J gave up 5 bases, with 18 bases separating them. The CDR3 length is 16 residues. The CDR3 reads CASSSFDYYRHNEQFF. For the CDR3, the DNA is TGTGCCAGCAGTTCGTTCGACTACTACCGCCACAATGAGCAGTTCTTC.

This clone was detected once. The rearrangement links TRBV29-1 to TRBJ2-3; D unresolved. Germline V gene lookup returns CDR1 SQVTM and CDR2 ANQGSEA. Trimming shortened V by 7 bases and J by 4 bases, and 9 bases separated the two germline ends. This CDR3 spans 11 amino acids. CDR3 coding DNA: TGCAGCGGCGAAATAGCAGATACGCAGTATTTT. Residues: CSGEIADTQYF.